The source of this TCR beta chain is a study of T cell repertoires in cytomegalovirus infection. TCRdb reprocessed the reads via MiXCR and lists one record per CDR3 protein. This repertoire shows approximately 70,000 distinct CDR3 sequences, roughly 20% found once; its top ten account for almost 80%. Study-level points and caveats: Totalled public TCR beta family frequency picked out people who carried CMV plus the relevant HLA. What dominated the ex vivo response were HLA-C-restricted CMV-specific TCR beta clonotypes.

Trimming at V came to 1 base and at J to 0 bases, leaving 7 bases not matched to a gene. This CDR3 is built from 18 residues. Looked up from germline, CDR1 is SGHTA and CDR2 is FQGNSA. This clonotype was counted ten times or more. The antigen remains undetermined. Sequencing was performed on PBMCs, sequenced either directly or after in vitro stimulation (not recorded which). This TCR came from a human donor in good health (CMV status not recorded). Some clones in this sample may be carry-over from other donors' samples. The V gene is TRBV7-2, the J gene TRBJ2-4, with 9 bases matching TRBD1. The CDR3 loop is CASSLEGQGILAKNIQYF. DNA for the CDR3: TGTGCCAGCAGCTTAGAAGGACAGGGGATTCTAGCCAAAAACATTCAGTACTTC.